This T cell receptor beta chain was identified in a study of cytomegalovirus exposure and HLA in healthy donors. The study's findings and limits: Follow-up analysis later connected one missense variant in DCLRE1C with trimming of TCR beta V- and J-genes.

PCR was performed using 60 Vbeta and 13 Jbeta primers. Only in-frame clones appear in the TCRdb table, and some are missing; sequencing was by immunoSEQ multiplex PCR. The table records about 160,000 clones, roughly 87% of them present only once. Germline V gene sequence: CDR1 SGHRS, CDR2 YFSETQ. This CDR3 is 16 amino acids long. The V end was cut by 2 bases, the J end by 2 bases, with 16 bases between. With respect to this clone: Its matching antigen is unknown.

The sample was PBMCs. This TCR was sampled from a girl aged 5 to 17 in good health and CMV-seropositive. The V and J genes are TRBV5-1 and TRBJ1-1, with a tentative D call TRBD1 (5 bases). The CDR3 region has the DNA TGCGCCAGCAGCTTCGGGACTCCCTCCATCAACACTGAAGCTTTCTTT. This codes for CASSFGTPSINTEAFF.